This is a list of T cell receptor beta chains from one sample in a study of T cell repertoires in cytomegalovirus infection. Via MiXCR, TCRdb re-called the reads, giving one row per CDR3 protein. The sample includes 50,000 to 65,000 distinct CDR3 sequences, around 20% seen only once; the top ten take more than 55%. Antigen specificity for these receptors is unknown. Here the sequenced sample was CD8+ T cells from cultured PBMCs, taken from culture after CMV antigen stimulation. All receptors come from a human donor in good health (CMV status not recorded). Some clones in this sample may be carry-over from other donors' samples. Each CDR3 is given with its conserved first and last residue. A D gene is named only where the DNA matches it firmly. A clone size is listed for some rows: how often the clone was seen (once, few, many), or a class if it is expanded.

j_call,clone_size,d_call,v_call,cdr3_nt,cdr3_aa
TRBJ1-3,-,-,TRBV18,TGTGCCAGCTCACCGGGGCTGCGAAACACCATATATTTT,CASSPGLRNTIYF
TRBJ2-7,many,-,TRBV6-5,TGTGCCAGCAGTCCCGGGACGGGACCCTACGAGCAGTACTTC,CASSPGTGPYEQYF
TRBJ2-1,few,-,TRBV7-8,TGTGCCAGCAGCTTAAAGGGTAATGAGCAGTTCTTC,CASSLKGNEQFF
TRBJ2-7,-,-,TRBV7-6,TGTGCCAGCAGCTTAAAAGGGGAAGGGGGCGAGCAGTACTTC,CASSLKGEGGEQYF
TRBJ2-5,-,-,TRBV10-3,TGTGCCATCAGTATTTCTTTAAAAGAGACCCAGTACTTC,CAISISLKETQYF
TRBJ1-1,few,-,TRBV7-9,TGTGCCAGCAGCTCTGATGTATCTGGGGATTTCGCTGAAGCTTTCTTT,CASSSDVSGDFAEAFF
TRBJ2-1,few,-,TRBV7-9,TGTGCCAGCAGCTACCTAGTAACAGAAGATTCCTACAATGAGCAGTTCTTC,CASSYLVTEDSYNEQFF
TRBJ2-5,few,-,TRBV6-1,TGTGCCAGCAGCCCAGTGGGGGAAGAGACCCAGTACTTC,CASSPVGEETQYF
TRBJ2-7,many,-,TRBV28,TGTGCCAGCAGCTTAGCCTACGAGCAGTACTTC,CASSLAYEQYF
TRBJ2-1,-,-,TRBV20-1,TGCAGCCTAGGCTACAATGAGCAGTTCTTC,CSLGYNEQFF
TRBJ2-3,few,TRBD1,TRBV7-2,TGTGCCACCTACCCGGGACAGGACTCGGATACGCAGTATTTT,CATYPGQDSDTQYF
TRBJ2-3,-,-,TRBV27,TGTGCCAGCAGTTTAAGGAGTAGAACAGATACGCAGTATTTT,CASSLRSRTDTQYF
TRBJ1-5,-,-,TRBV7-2,TGTGCCAGCAGCCCACTCTCCGGGAGCAATCAGCCCCAGCATTTT,CASSPLSGSNQPQHF
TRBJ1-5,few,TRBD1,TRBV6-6,TGTGCCAGCAGATGGACAGGCTCTAATCAGCCCCAGCATTTT,CASRWTGSNQPQHF
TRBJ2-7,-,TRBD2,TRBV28,TGTGCCAGCACAAAAACTAGCGGGAGCTCCTACGAGCAGTACTTC,CASTKTSGSSYEQYF
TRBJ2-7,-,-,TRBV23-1,TGCGCCAGCAGTCAATGGACCGATTACTACGAGCAGTACTTC,CASSQWTDYYEQYF
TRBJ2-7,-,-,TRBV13,TGTGCCAGCAGCTTATCGGGGATCAACGAGCAGTACTTC,CASSLSGINEQYF
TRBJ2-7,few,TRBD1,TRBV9,TGTGCCAGCACCCCGGGACAGGTTCCCTACGAGCAGTACTTC,CASTPGQVPYEQYF
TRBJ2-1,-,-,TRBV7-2,TGTGCCAGCAGCTCGGACTGGACGGAGCAGGGGAAGCAGTTCTTC,CASSSDWTEQGKQFF
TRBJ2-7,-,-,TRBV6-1,TGTGCCAGCAGTGAAGCGGAGAGGGGTGCCTACGAGCAGTACTTC,CASSEAERGAYEQYF
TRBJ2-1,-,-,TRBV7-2,TGTGCCAGCAGGAATTCCGGGGCAGAAAACAATGAGCAGTTCTTC,CASRNSGAENNEQFF
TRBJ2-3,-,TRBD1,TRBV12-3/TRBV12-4,TGTGCCAGCAGCCCCCGGGACAGGGGGCGATATACGCAGTATTTT,CASSPRDRGRYTQYF
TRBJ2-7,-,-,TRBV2,TGTGCCAGCAGGCTACTGGACAGCTCCTACGAGCAGTACTTC,CASRLLDSSYEQYF
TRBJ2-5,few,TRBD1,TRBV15,TGTGCCACCAGCAGGGACAGGGGGAAGGCGGAGACCCAGTACTTC,CATSRDRGKAETQYF
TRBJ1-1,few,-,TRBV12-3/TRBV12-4,TGTGCCAGCAGTTCAACTGAAGCTTTCTTT,CASSSTEAFF
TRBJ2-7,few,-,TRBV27,TGTGCCAGCAGACCCAGTCCCTACGAGCAGTACTTC,CASRPSPYEQYF
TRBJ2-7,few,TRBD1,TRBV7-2,TGTGCCAGCAGCTCGGGGCTCGGGACAGGGGCTTTCTACGAGCAGTACTTC,CASSSGLGTGAFYEQYF
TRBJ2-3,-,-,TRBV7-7,TGTGCCAGCAGCTCCCGCGCGGCAGATACGCAGTATTTT,CASSSRAADTQYF
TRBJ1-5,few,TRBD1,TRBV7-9,TGTGCCAGCAGCACAGGACAGGGTAATCAGCCCCAGCATTTT,CASSTGQGNQPQHF
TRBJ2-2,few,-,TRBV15,TGTGCCACCCGGCTGGCGAACACCGGGGAGCTGTTTTTT,CATRLANTGELFF
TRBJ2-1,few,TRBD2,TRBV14,TGTACCAGCAGCCAAGATCTCGGGGGGGGCCGGGGTGAGCAGTTCTTC,CTSSQDLGGGRGEQFF
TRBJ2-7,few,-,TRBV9,TGTGCCAGCAGCGTAGGGGTTAGCTCCTACGAGCAGTACTTC,CASSVGVSSYEQYF
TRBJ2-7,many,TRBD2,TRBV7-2,TGTGCCAGCAGCTTAGAGACTAGCGGGAGATCCGAGCAGTACTTC,CASSLETSGRSEQYF
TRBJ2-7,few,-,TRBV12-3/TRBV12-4,TGTGCCAGCAGTTTAAGGGCCGGAATCGACGAGCAGTACTTC,CASSLRAGIDEQYF
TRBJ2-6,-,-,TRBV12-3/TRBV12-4,TGTGCCAGCAGCGGGCTTAAACCCCCTGGGGCCAACGTCCTGACTTTC,CASSGLKPPGANVLTF
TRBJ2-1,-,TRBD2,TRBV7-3,TGTGCCAGCAGCTTAACATCTAGCGGGAGCCACAATGAGCAGTTCTTC,CASSLTSSGSHNEQFF
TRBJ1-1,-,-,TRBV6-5,TGTGCCAGCAGTTACGCCCGGACTGGGAACACTGAAGCTTTCTTT,CASSYARTGNTEAFF
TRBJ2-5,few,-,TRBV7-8,TGTGCCAGCAGCTCGAGGGCGTCAGTACTACAAGAGACCCAGTACTTC,CASSSRASVLQETQYF
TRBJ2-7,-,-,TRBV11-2,TGTGCCAGCAGCTCTATGGGGTCCTCTCACTACGAGCAGTACTTC,CASSSMGSSHYEQYF
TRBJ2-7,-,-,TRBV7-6,TGTGCCAGCAGCTTAGGTTCCGGATCCTACGAGCAGTACTTC,CASSLGSGSYEQYF
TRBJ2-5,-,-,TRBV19,TGTGCCAGTAGTCTAAGTTACAACCAAGAGACCCAGTACTTC,CASSLSYNQETQYF
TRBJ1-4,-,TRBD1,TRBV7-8,TGTGCCAGCAGCTCGTCGACAGGGGGCTATGAAAAACTGTTTTTT,CASSSSTGGYEKLFF
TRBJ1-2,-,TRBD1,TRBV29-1,TGCAGCGTTGAAGGGACAGGGGGCTATTGGGATGGCTACACCTTC,CSVEGTGGYWDGYTF
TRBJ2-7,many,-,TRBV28,TGTGCCAGCAGTTTAATCGGGGTGGGTCACGAGCAGTACTTC,CASSLIGVGHEQYF
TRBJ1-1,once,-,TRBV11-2,TGTGCCAGCAGAAAATTTCCCGGGGACCAAGCTTTCTTT,CASRKFPGDQAFF
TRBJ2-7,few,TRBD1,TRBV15,TGTGCCACCAGCAGAGGGACAGGAGCGTACGAGCAGTACTTC,CATSRGTGAYEQYF
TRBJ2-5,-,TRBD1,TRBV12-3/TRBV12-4,TGTGCCAGCGGACAGGGGACCCAGTACTTC,CASGQGTQYF
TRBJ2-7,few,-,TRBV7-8,TGTGCCAGCAGCTTTAGGGGTGATGGAACTAAGCAGTACTTC,CASSFRGDGTKQYF
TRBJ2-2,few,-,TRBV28,TGTGCCAGCAGTTCTGGCCGGGAGCTGTTTTTT,CASSSGRELFF
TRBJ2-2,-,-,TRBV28,TGTGCCAGCATCACCGTCAGTGGACAGAACACCGGGGAGCTGTTTTTT,CASITVSGQNTGELFF
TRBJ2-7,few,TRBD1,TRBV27,TGTGCCAGCAGTTTATCGAAAAGGGGACAGGGGTCCATTAGACCCTACGAGCAGTACTTC,CASSLSKRGQGSIRPYEQYF
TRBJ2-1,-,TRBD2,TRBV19,TGTGCCAGTAGGGACTTACTCGGACTAGCGGGACATGAGCAGTTCTTC,CASRDLLGLAGHEQFF
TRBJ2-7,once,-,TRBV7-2,TGTGCCAGCAGCGACGGGTCCTACGAGCAGTACTTC,CASSDGSYEQYF
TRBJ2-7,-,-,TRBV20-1,TGCAGTGCTAGAGGTCAGCTAACACCCTACGAGCAGTACTTC,CSARGQLTPYEQYF
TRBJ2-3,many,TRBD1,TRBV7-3,TGTGCCAGCAGCCCGACCGGGACAGGGGTTACAGATACGCAGTATTTT,CASSPTGTGVTDTQYF